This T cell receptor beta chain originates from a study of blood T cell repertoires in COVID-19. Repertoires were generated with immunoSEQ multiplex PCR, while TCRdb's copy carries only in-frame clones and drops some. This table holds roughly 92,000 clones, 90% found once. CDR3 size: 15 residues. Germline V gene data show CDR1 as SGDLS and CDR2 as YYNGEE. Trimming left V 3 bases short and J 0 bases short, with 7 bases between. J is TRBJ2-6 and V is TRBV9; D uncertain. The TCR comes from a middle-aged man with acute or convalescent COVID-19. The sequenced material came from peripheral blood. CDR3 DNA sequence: TGTGCCAGCAGCGGTCAGCGCTCTGGGGCCAACGTCCTGACTTTC. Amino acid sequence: CASSGQRSGANVLTF.